These T cell receptor beta chains were read from a single sample in a study of CD8 T cells in Susac syndrome. TCRdb reanalysed the immunoSEQ multiplex PCR reads using MiXCR and keeps one entry per CDR3 protein. The table has some 200,000 distinct CDR3 sequences, 95% seen once. The sequenced sample consisted of CD4+ T cells from PBMCs. These receptors came from a human donor with Susac syndrome. Each CDR3 is given with its conserved first and last residue. Fields, in order: V gene, clone size, D gene, J gene, CDR3 protein, CDR3 DNA. The D gene is left open where the match is weak. For some rows the clone size is stated as once, few or many, or as a class when expanded; others skip it.

>TRBV6-4|once|TRBD1|TRBJ2-2
CASSRGTGFDTGELFF
TGTGCCAGCAGCAGGGGGACAGGGTTCGACACCGGGGAGCTGTTTTTT
>TRBV7-3|-|-|TRBJ2-1
CASSLGLYNEQFF
TGTGCCAGCAGCTTGGGACTTTACAATGAGCAGTTCTTC
>TRBV5-1|-|TRBD2|TRBJ2-5
CASSLMAGGQETQYF
TGCGCCAGCAGCTTAATGGCGGGGGGGCAAGAGACCCAGTACTTC
>TRBV6-2/TRBV6-3|-|TRBD1|TRBJ1-2
CASSYPGQASYGYTF
TGTGCCAGCAGTTACCCGGGACAGGCGAGCTATGGCTACACCTTC
>TRBV4-2|-|TRBD2|TRBJ2-3
CASSQAGLAGTVDSDTQYF
TGTGCCAGCAGCCAAGCCGGTCTAGCGGGGACCGTGGACTCAGATACGCAGTATTTT
>TRBV2|-|-|TRBJ2-7
CASKIAGPSYEQYF
TGTGCCAGCAAAATCGCGGGGCCCTCCTACGAGCAGTACTTC
>TRBV20-1|-|-|TRBJ2-4
CSARGQDLAKNIQYF
TGCAGTGCTAGAGGACAGGACCTAGCCAAAAACATTCAGTACTTC
>TRBV29-1|-|-|TRBJ2-2
CSAFREGAGGELFF
TGCAGCGCCTTCAGGGAGGGGGCAGGGGGGGAGCTGTTTTTT
>TRBV7-2|-|-|TRBJ2-5
CASSPPVLGGTQYF
TGTGCCAGCAGCCCCCCCGTCCTCGGAGGGACCCAGTACTTC
>TRBV7-9|-|-|TRBJ2-3
CASSLGLSATDTQYF
TGTGCCAGCAGCTTAGGGTTGTCGGCCACAGATACGCAGTATTTT
>TRBV2|-|-|TRBJ1-5
CASRFGSINQPQHF
TGTGCCAGCAGGTTCGGGTCCATCAATCAGCCCCAGCATTTT
>TRBV20-1|-|-|TRBJ2-1
CSARHPRGEQFF
TGCAGTGCTAGACACCCGCGCGGTGAGCAGTTCTTC
>TRBV3-1|-|-|TRBJ2-3
CASSRDVGSSDTQYF
TGTGCCAGCAGCCGGGACGTAGGCTCGAGCGATACGCAGTATTTT
>TRBV30|-|-|TRBJ1-1
CAWSPLNTEAFF
TGTGCCTGGAGTCCATTGAACACTGAAGCTTTCTTT
>TRBV30|-|-|TRBJ1-2
CAWSVRSGGIYGYTF
TGTGCCTGGAGTGTACGGTCAGGAGGAATTTATGGCTACACCTTC
>TRBV7-3|-|-|TRBJ1-1
CASSFSYGEAFF
TGTGCCAGCAGCTTCTCTTACGGCGAAGCTTTCTTT
>TRBV6-2/TRBV6-3|-|TRBD2|TRBJ2-3
CASRSFGGTDTQYF
TGTGCCAGCAGGTCGTTCGGGGGGACAGATACGCAGTATTTT
>TRBV9|-|-|TRBJ2-7
CASSVNSLGYEQYF
TGTGCCAGCAGCGTAAATTCCTTGGGATACGAGCAGTACTTC
>TRBV7-8|-|TRBD1|TRBJ1-4
CASSPRDRVEKLFF
TGTGCCAGCAGCCCTCGGGACAGGGTTGAAAAACTGTTTTTT
>TRBV5-1|-|-|TRBJ2-5
CASSFTGTRETQYF
TGCGCCAGCAGCTTCACCGGGACAAGGGAGACCCAGTACTTC
>TRBV7-2|-|-|TRBJ1-2
CASSLGRTDGYTF
TGTGCCAGCAGCTTAGGACGGACGGATGGCTACACCTTC
>TRBV7-7|-|TRBD1|TRBJ1-4
CASSLGTATNEKLFF
TGTGCTAGCAGCTTAGGGACAGCAACTAATGAAAAACTGTTTTTT
>TRBV11-2|-|TRBD1|TRBJ2-5
CASSWDRGETQYF
TGTGCCAGCAGCTGGGACAGGGGTGAGACCCAGTACTTC
>TRBV6-5|-|TRBD1|TRBJ2-6
CASSYGHRGSGANVLTF
TGTGCCAGCAGTTACGGACACAGGGGTTCTGGGGCCAACGTCCTGACTTTC
>TRBV29-1|-|TRBD1|TRBJ1-1
CSVDQGGAFF
TGCAGCGTTGATCAGGGGGGAGCTTTCTTT
>TRBV15|-|TRBD1|TRBJ2-1
CATSLTGGSYNEQFF
TGTGCCACCAGTTTAACAGGGGGCTCCTACAATGAGCAGTTCTTC
>TRBV28|-|-|TRBJ2-7
CASSYRDPSYEQYF
TGTGCCAGCAGTTACCGGGACCCCTCCTACGAGCAGTACTTC
>TRBV19|once|-|TRBJ1-2
CAISTGDHYGYTF
TGTGCCATCTCGACAGGAGATCACTATGGCTACACCTTC
>TRBV5-1|-|-|TRBJ2-5
CASSLGPGQETQYF
TGCGCCAGCAGCTTGGGGCCCGGGCAAGAGACCCAGTACTTC
>TRBV15|-|-|TRBJ1-1
CATSRVFRAGTEAFF
TGTGCCACCAGCAGAGTATTCAGGGCGGGCACTGAAGCTTTCTTT
>TRBV12-5|-|-|TRBJ1-4
CASGLGHDGARKLFF
TGTGCTAGTGGTTTGGGCCATGACGGGGCGAGGAAACTGTTTTTT
>TRBV18|-|-|TRBJ2-7
CASSPRDLGPYEQYF
TGTGCCAGCTCACCCCGGGACTTGGGGCCCTACGAGCAGTACTTC
>TRBV24-1|-|TRBD1|TRBJ1-2
CATSEEDRDYGYTF
TGTGCCACCAGTGAGGAGGACAGGGACTATGGCTACACCTTC
>TRBV6-2/TRBV6-3|-|TRBD2|TRBJ2-2
CASRLRAGTNTGELFF
TGTGCCAGCAGACTTCGAGCGGGGACGAACACCGGGGAGCTGTTTTTT
>TRBV7-2|-|TRBD1|TRBJ2-7
CASSARTGNKEQYF
TGTGCCAGCAGCGCCCGGACAGGGAATAAAGAGCAGTACTTC
>TRBV19|once|-|TRBJ2-7
CASSRQIDYEQYF
TGTGCCAGTAGCAGACAGATTGACTACGAGCAGTACTTC
>TRBV2|-|TRBD1|TRBJ1-5
CASNDRGVYNQPQHF
TGTGCCAGCAACGACAGGGGGGTTTACAATCAGCCCCAGCATTTT
>TRBV30|-|-|TRBJ1-4
CAWSVRVREKLFF
TGTGCCTGGAGTGTCAGGGTTCGTGAAAAACTGTTTTTT
>TRBV30|-|TRBD1|TRBJ1-3
CAWSRNRDSSYSTIYF
TGTGCCTGGAGTCGGAACCGGGACAGTTCATATAGCACCATATATTTT
>TRBV5-1|-|-|TRBJ1-6
CASSLEGGLSNSPLHF
TGCGCCAGCAGCTTGGAGGGGGGACTGAGCAATTCACCCCTCCACTTT
>TRBV5-1|-|-|TRBJ1-5
CASSLTGVSPQHF
TGCGCCAGCAGCTTGACCGGGGTCAGCCCCCAGCATTTT
>TRBV30|-|TRBD1|TRBJ1-1
CAWSPGQGYIEAFF
TGTGCCTGGAGCCCGGGACAGGGGTACATTGAAGCTTTCTTT
>TRBV20-1|few|-|TRBJ1-2
CSARTGGYTF
TGCAGTGCTAGGACAGGAGGCTACACCTTC
>TRBV7-6|-|TRBD1|TRBJ2-7
CASSLATGASYEQYF
TGTGCCAGCAGCTTAGCGACAGGGGCCTCCTACGAGCAGTACTTC
>TRBV14|-|-|TRBJ1-6
CASSRRGDGSPLHF
TGTGCCAGCAGCCGACGGGGGGACGGGTCACCCCTCCACTTT
>TRBV18|-|TRBD2|TRBJ2-1
CASSSSGGAREQFF
TGTGCCAGCTCCTCGAGCGGGGGGGCCCGTGAGCAGTTCTTC
>TRBV28|-|-|TRBJ1-5
CASSFRGRGSNQPQHF
TGTGCCAGCAGTTTCCGGGGACGGGGAAGCAATCAGCCCCAGCATTTT
>TRBV4-3|-|TRBD2|TRBJ2-3
CASSQTVLAGGGGQYF
TGCGCCAGCAGCCAGACGGTCCTGGCGGGGGGGGGTGGGCAGTATTTT
>TRBV5-1|-|-|TRBJ2-3
CASSPGLKTDTQYF
TGCGCCAGCAGCCCCGGATTGAAGACAGATACGCAGTATTTT
>TRBV15|-|-|TRBJ2-3
CATSRDKGVSGDTQYF
TGTGCCACCAGCAGAGATAAGGGAGTCTCCGGAGATACGCAGTATTTT
>TRBV20-1|-|TRBD1|TRBJ2-1
CSAFPGQGASEQFF
TGCAGTGCTTTCCCGGGACAGGGGGCGAGTGAGCAGTTCTTC
>TRBV7-2|-|-|TRBJ2-2
CASSRRTANTGELFF
TGTGCCAGCAGCCGAAGGACAGCGAACACCGGGGAGCTGTTTTTT
>TRBV12-5|-|-|TRBJ2-3
CASGLSSGYTDTQYF
TGTGCTAGTGGTTTGTCCTCAGGGTACACAGATACGCAGTATTTT
>TRBV9|once|TRBD2|TRBJ2-5
CASSSQGTSGGMSIETQYF
TGTGCCAGCAGCTCCCAAGGGACTAGCGGGGGTATGAGTATAGAGACCCAGTACTTC